Listed here is a single T cell receptor beta chain. The antigen remains undetermined. CDR3 length: 17 residues. Germline loops: CDR1 SGHDT, CDR2 YYEEEE. The ends lost 4 bases at V and 0 bases at J; junction bases unmatched: 11. This sample was included in a study of T cells in Graves' hyperthyroidism and ophthalmopathy. Findings and caveats of the study: Within blood appeared most thyroid clonotypes that had expanded above 0.001.

It was RNA transcripts that yielded the amplified TCR beta CDR3 regions. When the TCR CDR3 underwent first-round RT-PCR, the HTBI primer set was used. TCRdb fed the multiplex PCR reads into MiXCR, producing one record per CDR3 protein. This sample yields around 500,000 distinct CDR3 sequences, of which 11% to 15% are seen a single time; around 13% belongs to the top ten. Stability of Graves' hyperthyroidism was defined as absent ophthalmopathy progression within 18 months. Lactation, pregnancy, other autoimmune disease or uncontrolled infection led to exclusion of patients. Sequenced input: blood. This chain links TRBV5-6 with TRBJ2-5; TRBD2 agrees at 8 bases. The sequence was obtained from a woman aged 40 to 50 with Graves' hyperthyroidism. In DNA form, the CDR3 reads TGTGCCAGCAGCCCAAGGACAGCGGGGGCGGACCAAGAGACCCAGTACTTC. Translated, it gives CASSPRTAGADQETQYF.